Listed here are 8 T cell receptor beta chains from one sample, sequenced in a study of blood T cell repertoires in COVID-19. Repertoires were generated with immunoSEQ multiplex PCR, while TCRdb's copy carries only in-frame clones and drops some. The sample contains over 400,000 clones, 70% to 90% of which appear only once. The sample consisted of peripheral blood. The receptor source for this set is a woman in her 50s with COVID-19, enrolled during active disease.

The V call is TRBV19, the J call TRBJ2-1; D possibly corresponds to TRBD1 (5 bases). The CDR3 spans 16 residues. V was trimmed by 7 bases and J by 3 bases, leaving 19 bases between them. Germline values: CDR1 LNHDA, CDR2 SQIVND (reference sequence). The CDR3 DNA follows: TGTGCCAGTACCACCTCCGAGTTGGACAACTACAATGAGCAGTTCTTC. Protein: CASTTSELDNYNEQFF.

The chain uses TRBV30 and TRBJ2-3; 7 nucleotides agree with TRBD2. The ends lost 4 bases at V and 4 bases at J; junction bases unmatched: 5. Germline CDR1 and CDR2: GTSNPN and SVGIG (reference sequence). This CDR3 spans 13 amino acids. CDR3 bases: TGTGCCTGGACCGGGACTATAGCAGATACGCAGTATTTT. Protein product: CAWTGTIADTQYF.

The chain carries TRBV30 and TRBJ1-5; the D gene is possibly TRBD1 (5 bases). Trimming cost V 5 bases and J 6 bases, with 17 bases left between them. Germline V gives CDR1 GTSNPN, CDR2 SVGIG (reference sequence). The CDR3 contains 14 residues. Here the CDR3 reads CAWSRGGAGQPQHF. CDR3 in DNA: TGTGCCTGGTCCCGCGGGGGTGCGGGTCAGCCCCAGCATTTT.

The chain joins TRBV5-1 to TRBJ2-7, with 9 bases lining up with TRBD1. The V gene end was trimmed by 7 bases and the J gene end by 5 bases; junction bases not matched to a gene: 7. Looked up from germline, CDR1 is SGHRS and CDR2 is YFSETQ. The CDR3 totals 13 residues. The CDR3 DNA reads as TGCGCCAGCGCCCAAACAGGGGGCAACGAGCAGTACTTC. Translating it yields CASAQTGGNEQYF.

The chain couples TRBV15 to TRBJ2-1; D perhaps matches TRBD2 (6 bases). Trimming cost V 3 bases and J 4 bases, with 13 bases left between them. The germline gives CDR1 LNHNV, CDR2 YYDKDF (reference sequence). The CDR3 runs to 15 residues. The chain's CDR3 is CATSRVGGFYNEQFF. CDR3 bases: TGTGCCACCAGCAGGGTGGGGGGTTTTTACAATGAGCAGTTCTTC.

The V and J genes are TRBV6-5 and TRBJ1-3; 9 positions match TRBD1. Trimming removed 8 bases from V and 4 bases from J; junction bases left unmatched: 9. The CDR3 extends over 15 amino acids. The germline gives CDR1 MNHEY, CDR2 SVGAGI. As DNA, the CDR3 is TGTGCCAGCGGTAAACAGGGGGCGCGAGGAAACACCATATATTTT. Its translation: CASGKQGARGNTIYF.

The chain has TRBV3-1 (or the pseudogene TRBV3-2) and TRBJ2-7; D remains ambiguous. Per germline, CDR1 LGHDT and CDR2 YNNKEL (reference sequence). V gave up 0 bases and J gave up 3 bases, with 12 bases separating them. The CDR3 is 15 amino acids. The CDR3 bases are TGTGCCAGCAGCCAAGATCCGGTGGAGTTCTACGAGCAGTACTTC. It translates to CASSQDPVEFYEQYF.

The rearrangement joins TRBV28 to TRBJ1-1; tentatively, D is TRBD1 (6 bases). The length of the CDR3 is 16 residues. CDR1 MDHEN and CDR2 SYDVKM come from the germline V gene. The V and J ends lost 8 bases and 1 base respectively, with 20 bases between them. CDR3 nucleotides: TGTGCCAGCTTCGAGGCAGGGGAAGTGGGGAACACTGAAGCTTTCTTT. Translated: CASFEAGEVGNTEAFF.